This TCR beta chain was sequenced during a study of response to subunit inactivated influenza vaccine. Germline CDR1 reads ENHRY; CDR2 reads SYGVKD. V gave up 3 bases and J gave up 0 bases, with 20 bases separating them. CDR3 length: 19 residues. TCRdb redid the calling of the RT-PCR reads with MiXCR, one entry per CDR3 protein. The profile covers about 570,000 distinct CDR3 sequences, with approximately 11% appearing a single time and around 10% taken by the ten largest. This clonotype was found many times. These same data were also listed under a study on T cells expressing NK-cell markers. That study reports: cDNA encoding TCR beta was synthesized via 5'RACE template switching incorporating UMIs. Sorted CD3+CD56+NKG2C+, CD3+CD56+NKG2C- and CD3+CD56-NKG2C+ T cells provided the TCR beta repertoires. There were seven HCMV-seropositive donors and one seronegative donor among the eight sequenced. The CD3+CD56-NKG2C+ fraction of a handful of donors was also led by these clonotypes.

This receptor was identified in a man aged 45-60 years who received an inactivated influenza vaccine. Source: PBMCs from blood, taken on the day of vaccination. This chain links TRBV10-3 with TRBJ2-2; tentative D call: TRBD2 (6 bases). The CDR3 DNA reads TGTGCCATCAGTGATGGGGACCCTATCCGGGGGACGAACACCGGGGAGCTGTTTTTT. This gives the protein CAISDGDPIRGTNTGELFF.